This is a list of T cell receptor beta chains from one sample in a study of CD8+CD57+ T cells in acquired aplastic anemia. TCRdb reprocessed the reads via MiXCR and lists one record per CDR3 protein. This table holds 400,000 to 600,000 distinct CDR3 sequences, around a third found once. Sequenced: sorted CD4+, CD8+, or CD8+CD57+ T cells (not recorded which) from PBMCs. Source of these receptors: a human donor with aplastic anemia. CDR3s include the opening cysteine and the closing phenylalanine or tryptophan. Size tells how often a clone was seen (once, few, many) or the class of an expanded clone, and some rows leave it out.

size	V	J	CDR3
few	TRBV5-6	TRBJ2-7	CASGQSYEQYF
NA	TRBV14	TRBJ1-1	CASSQGWDRGSEAFF
NA	TRBV11-2	TRBJ1-2	CASRYSLTGRLDGYTF
many	TRBV7-9	TRBJ1-5	CASSLGDRGEQPQHF
NA	TRBV5-6	TRBJ1-6	CASSLGQNHNSPPHF
few	TRBV20-1	TRBJ2-5	CSADKNRDRVQETQYF
NA	TRBV24-1	TRBJ1-2	CATSDSRQNYGYTF
NA	TRBV10-3	TRBJ2-1	CASSVQTGTGFNEQFF
NA	TRBV6-4	TRBJ2-1	CASSDGLAGHNEQFF
NA	TRBV12-3/TRBV12-4	TRBJ1-1	CASRPRDRENAEAFF
few	TRBV12-3/TRBV12-4	TRBJ1-5	CASRIRGQGGDQPQHF
few	TRBV4-1	TRBJ1-1	CASSQGRLRAFF
few	TRBV7-2	TRBJ1-2	CASSPAGLYGYAF
NA	TRBV14	TRBJ2-1	CASSQVGGTGVYNEQFF
many	TRBV15	TRBJ1-1	CATSREGLAEAFF
few	TRBV12-3/TRBV12-4	TRBJ1-4	CASSPDRVYEKLFF
NA	TRBV15	TRBJ2-5	CATSRETRAQETQYF
many	TRBV4-1	TRBJ1-2	CASSQAGRALGYTF
many	TRBV7-2	TRBJ1-3	CASSLGGSGNTIYF
many	TRBV29-1	TRBJ1-4	CSVVSTATNEKLFF
many	TRBV19	TRBJ1-1	CASSTRRAQLGTEAFF
many	TRBV9	TRBJ2-5	CASSVSGERRETQYF
many	TRBV19	TRBJ2-7	CASSIDPTGSTYEQYF
few	TRBV20-1	TRBJ2-7	CSAMSLGGQESYEQYF
many	TRBV7-6	TRBJ2-7	CASSLDRMREQYF
once	TRBV4-1	TRBJ1-2	CASSPRDRGGYGHTF
many	TRBV20-1	TRBJ1-2	CSARADNTYGYTF
many	TRBV7-9	TRBJ1-1	CASSSQGTTEAFF
few	TRBV2	TRBJ2-7	CASRNLPGTSSEQYF
many	TRBV19	TRBJ1-1	CASLAEGDTEAFF
NA	TRBV2	TRBJ1-4	CASQQGNEKLFF
NA	TRBV10-3	TRBJ1-2	CASSYSEEIDGYTF
many	TRBV19	TRBJ1-1	CASSMDRWPEAFF
NA	TRBV19	TRBJ2-1	CASRDRVGVVGEQFF
many	TRBV19	TRBJ2-7	CASSRQASGAESYEQYF
NA	TRBV11-2	TRBJ2-1	CASSLVVSSNYEQFF
few	TRBV19	TRBJ1-3	CASREDGRQSSGNTIYF
once	TRBV10-3	TRBJ2-6	CASNVEVYSGANVLTF
many	TRBV7-2	TRBJ2-5	CASGRGTQETQYF